This passage covers 20 T cell receptor beta chains from one sample sequenced in a study of blood T cell repertoires in COVID-19. TCRdb keeps only in-frame clones here, not all; method: immunoSEQ multiplex PCR. The sample carries fewer than 90,000 clones, about 86% recorded once. Sequenced material: peripheral blood. The origin of the receptors is a woman aged 80 or over with active or convalescent COVID-19.

This rearrangement joins TRBV5-1 to TRBJ2-5, with 9 positions matching TRBD1. The length of the CDR3 is 16 residues. Trimming removed 5 bases from V and 1 base from J; junction bases left unmatched: 9. Germline values: CDR1 SGHRS, CDR2 YFSETQ. In nucleotides, the CDR3 is TGCGCCAGCAGTTTTCGGGGACAGGGAGCCCAAGAGACCCAGTACTTC. Residues: CASSFRGQGAQETQYF. Using reference TRBV5-1 and TRBJ2-5 for the parts outside the CDR3, the full variable domain is KAGVTQTPRYLIKTRGQQVTLSCSPISGHRSVSWYQQTPGQGLQFLFEYFSETQRNKGNFPGRFSGRQFSNSRSEMNVSTLELGDSALYLCASSFRGQGAQETQYFGPGTRLLVL.

The chain uses TRBV3-1 (or the pseudogene TRBV3-2) and TRBJ2-7; TRBD1 aligns across 7 bases. The germline gives CDR1 LGHDT, CDR2 YNNKEL (reference sequence). V shed 1 base, J shed 3 bases, and the junction held 3 bases outside the gene matches. The CDR3 runs 14 residues. DNA for the CDR3: TGTGCCAGCAGCCAAGTGGGACAGTTCTACGAGCAGTACTTC. This encodes CASSQVGQFYEQYF.

This chain uses TRBV28 with TRBJ1-2; no firm D call. This CDR3 contains 11 residues. The germline gives CDR1 MDHEN, CDR2 SYDVKM. Trimming took 3 bases from V and 6 from J, leaving 5 bases between them. The chain's CDR3 is CASSFTDGYTF. Written as DNA, the CDR3 is TGTGCCAGCAGTTTCACGGATGGCTACACCTTC.

The chain links TRBV18 to TRBJ2-5; the D gene is possibly TRBD1 (5 bases). The V gene lost 6 bases and the J gene lost 1 base, with 12 bases spanning the gap. From germline, CDR1 is KGHSH and CDR2 LQKENI. The CDR3 extends over 14 amino acids. CDR3 residues: CASSPDSPQETQYF. The CDR3 DNA follows: TGTGCCAGCTCCCCAGACAGTCCCCAAGAGACCCAGTACTTC.

The CDR3 region has the DNA TGTGCCAGCAGCTTGGTAGCGGGAGCTGAGCAGTTCTTC. The encoded protein is CASSLVAGAEQFF. The chain is built from TRBV5-6 and TRBJ2-1, with TRBD2 matching 9 bases. Per germline, CDR1 SGHDT and CDR2 YYEEEE. The CDR3 consists of 13 residues. V dropped 0 bases and J dropped 9; count of bases not matched to a gene: 1.

This clone was seen only once. The chain is built from TRBV7-3 and TRBJ2-1, with 14 bases matching TRBD2. This CDR3 is 16 amino acids long. Germline CDR1 and CDR2: SGHTA and FQGTGA. Germline trimming cut 4 bases from V and 8 bases from J; bases unmatched to any gene: 7. The CDR3 DNA follows: TGTGCCAGCAGCTCCCGACTAGCGGGAGGGCTGGATGAGCAGTTCTTC. Protein product: CASSSRLAGGLDEQFF.

This chain's CDR3 is CASSSGSFYGYTF. Here the CDR3 DNA reads TGCGCCAGCAGCTCCGGGTCATTCTATGGCTACACCTTC. The V gene is TRBV5-1, the J gene TRBJ1-2; no clear D gene. Per germline, CDR1 SGHRS and CDR2 YFSETQ. The V and J ends lost 3 bases and 4 bases respectively, with 10 bases between them. This CDR3 spans 13 amino acids.

This rearrangement joins TRBV11-3 to TRBJ1-2, with TRBD1 matching 7 bases. CDR1 SGHNT and CDR2 YENEEA come from the germline V gene. V shed 5 bases and J 2 bases; nucleotides not matched to a gene: 8. CDR3 length: 15 residues. This chain's CDR3 is CASSHRDRENYGYTF. CDR3 sequence (DNA): TGTGCCAGCAGCCATCGGGACAGAGAGAACTATGGCTACACCTTC.

This chain links TRBV7-8 with TRBJ1-1, with D possibly matching TRBD1 (5 bases). CDR3 length: 15 amino acids. The germline V and J ends were trimmed by 1 base and 0 bases, with 9 bases remaining between them. In germline, CDR1 is SGHVS, CDR2 FQNEAQ. CDR3 coding DNA: TGTGCCAGCAGCTTAGTTAGGGGTTTGAACACTGAAGCTTTCTTT. It codes for CASSLVRGLNTEAFF.

The chain combines TRBV4-1 with TRBJ2-5; TRBD2 aligns across 7 bases. CDR3 length equals 13 residues. V shed 4 bases and J 4 bases; nucleotides not matched to a gene: 3. Germline CDR1 MGHRA, CDR2 YSYEKL. CDR3 sequence reads: CASSRREGETQYF. Written as DNA, the CDR3 is TGCGCCAGCAGCCGAAGGGAGGGAGAGACCCAGTACTTC.

This rearrangement joins TRBV7-9 to TRBJ1-3; D ambiguous. Trimming took 1 base from V and 1 from J, leaving 17 bases between them. The V gene's germline CDR1 is SEHNR and CDR2 FQNEAQ (reference sequence). The CDR3 sequence is 18 residues long. In nucleotides, the CDR3 is TGTGCCAGCAGCTTAGGCGGCGGGGTTTCCTCTTCTGGAAACACCATATATTTT. Its protein is CASSLGGGVSSSGNTIYF.

The chain links TRBV11-3 to TRBJ2-1; 12 bases agree with TRBD2. V was pared by 5 bases and J by 7 bases, with 9 bases of the junction left unmatched. Germline CDR1 reads SGHNT; CDR2 reads YENEEA. The CDR3 length is 16 residues. The CDR3 nucleotides read TGTGCCAGCAGCCCCGGACTAGCGGGAATGTGGAATGAGCAGTTCTTC. It is translated as CASSPGLAGMWNEQFF.

This sequence joins TRBV5-8 and TRBJ1-4; tentative D call: TRBD1 (6 bases). The germline V gene has CDR1 SGHTS and CDR2 YDEGEE. V lost 1 base, J lost 6 bases, and 10 bases lay in between. The CDR3 has 14 amino acids. For the CDR3, the DNA is TGTGCCAGCAGCTTGACAGGGAATTATGAAAAACTGTTTTTT. This translates into CASSLTGNYEKLFF.

The chain uses TRBV5-1 and TRBJ1-1, with D hard to call. Germline values: CDR1 SGHRS, CDR2 YFSETQ. Trimming cost V 0 bases and J 1 base, with 7 bases left between them. CDR3 length equals 14 residues. The CDR3: CASSLAQPNTEAFF. The CDR3 nucleotides read TGCGCCAGCAGCTTGGCACAGCCGAACACTGAAGCTTTCTTT. The full variable domain, in which reference TRBV5-1 and TRBJ1-1 provide the parts outside the CDR3, is KAGVTQTPRYLIKTRGQQVTLSCSPISGHRSVSWYQQTPGQGLQFLFEYFSETQRNKGNFPGRFSGRQFSNSRSEMNVSTLELGDSALYLCASSLAQPNTEAFFGQGTRLTVV.

This clone is a singleton in its sample. The V call is TRBV3-1 (or the pseudogene TRBV3-2), the J call TRBJ1-2; D gene uncertain. Germline CDR1 and CDR2: LGHDT and YNNKEL (reference sequence). This CDR3 contains 13 residues. The V end was cut by 3 bases, the J end by 2 bases, with 7 bases between. For the CDR3, the DNA is TGTGCCAGCAGCCAGACAAGAAACTATGGCTACACCTTC. This sequence encodes CASSQTRNYGYTF.

This chain uses TRBV6-2 or TRBV6-3 with TRBJ2-7; no definite D call. V lost 6 bases, J lost 0 bases, and 6 bases lay in between. This CDR3 comprises 12 residues. Germline V gives CDR1 MNHEY, CDR2 SVGEGT. As DNA, the CDR3 is TGTGCCAGCAGCCACAGCTCCTACGAGCAGTACTTC. Its translation: CASSHSSYEQYF.

Of note for this clone: The identical CDR3 is also encoded by other nucleotide sequences in the sample. The rearrangement joins TRBV5-1 to TRBJ1-1; 7 positions match TRBD1. J gave up 1 base and V 4 bases, and 4 bases lay outside the gene matches. CDR1 SGHRS and CDR2 YFSETQ come from the germline V gene. The CDR3 runs 14 residues. In DNA, the CDR3 is TGCGCCAGCAGCCTGGACAGGCCGAACACTGAAGCTTTCTTT. This codes for CASSLDRPNTEAFF.

J is TRBJ1-6 and V is TRBV18; tentative D call: TRBD1 (5 bases). Germline lookup yields CDR1 KGHSH and CDR2 LQKENI. CDR3 length: 16 amino acids. With 4 bases removed from V and 0 bases from J, the gap between germline ends came to 10 bases. CDR3 in DNA: TGTGCCAGCTCACTGGGGCCGAGCTCCTATAATTCACCCCTCCACTTT. Its translation: CASSLGPSSYNSPLHF.

The rearrangement joins TRBV7-8 to TRBJ2-1; tentative D call: TRBD2 (5 bases). V shed 1 base and J shed 2 bases, with 21 bases lying between them. CDR3 length: 19 amino acids. CDR1 and CDR2 from the germline V gene are SGHVS and FQNEAQ. The CDR3 nucleotides read TGTGCCAGCAGCTTAGGAGTAGGGAGTAGGGCTAGGGCCTACAATGAGCAGTTCTTC. Its translation is CASSLGVGSRARAYNEQFF. The variable domain in full, completed from reference TRBV7-8 and TRBJ2-1, reads GAGVSQSPRYKVAKRGQDVALRCDPISGHVSLFWYQQALGQGPEFLTYFQNEAQLDKSGLPSDRFFAERPEGSVSTLKIQRTQQEDSAVYLCASSLGVGSRARAYNEQFFGPGTRLTVL.

The V call is TRBV6-5, the J call TRBJ2-5; D possibly corresponds to TRBD1 (5 bases). Germline V gene lookup returns CDR1 MNHEY and CDR2 SVGAGI. Trimming cost V 2 bases and J 5 bases, with 9 bases left between them. CDR3 length: 13 amino acids. The CDR3 reads CASSYRGMETQYF. For the CDR3, the DNA is TGTGCCAGCAGTTACAGGGGAATGGAGACCCAGTACTTC.